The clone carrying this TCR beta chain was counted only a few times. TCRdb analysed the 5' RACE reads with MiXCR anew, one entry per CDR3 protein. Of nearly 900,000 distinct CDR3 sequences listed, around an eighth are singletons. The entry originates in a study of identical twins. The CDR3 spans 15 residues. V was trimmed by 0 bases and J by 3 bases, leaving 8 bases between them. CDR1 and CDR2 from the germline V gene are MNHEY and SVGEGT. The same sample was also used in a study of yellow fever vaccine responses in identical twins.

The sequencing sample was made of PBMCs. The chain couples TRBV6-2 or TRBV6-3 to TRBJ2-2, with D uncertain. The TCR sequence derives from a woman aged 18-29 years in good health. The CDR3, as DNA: TGTGCCAGCAGTTACTCGTATCAGGACACCGGGGAGCTGTTTTTT. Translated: CASSYSYQDTGELFF.